This TCR beta chain was obtained from a study of cytomegalovirus exposure and HLA in healthy donors. Study-wide context: A previous analysis identified more than 100 million unique TCR beta sequences derived from some 200 million T cells. Overall study findings and caveats: An analysis was carried out at a later point. It showed that HLA-associated TCR beta chains were more clonally expanded than equally common non-associated chains.

With 60 Vbeta and 13 Jbeta primers, the PCR was carried out. Only in-frame clones appear in the TCRdb table, and some are missing; sequencing was by immunoSEQ multiplex PCR. The sample includes approximately 150,000 clones, roughly 80% of them seen just once. Note on this clone: Its matching antigen is unknown.

Germline V CDR1 and CDR2: LNHNV, YYDKDF (reference sequence). Trimming removed 6 bases from V and 5 bases from J; junction bases left unmatched: 10. CDR3 size: 14 residues. The chain joins TRBV15 to TRBJ2-7, with 7 bases lining up with TRBD1. The sample comprised PBMCs. The TCR was taken from a man aged 30 to 45 in good health and CMV-seropositive. CDR3 region: CATSARQGVDEQYF. The CDR3 DNA reads as TGTGCCACCAGTGCCCGACAGGGCGTAGACGAGCAGTACTTC.